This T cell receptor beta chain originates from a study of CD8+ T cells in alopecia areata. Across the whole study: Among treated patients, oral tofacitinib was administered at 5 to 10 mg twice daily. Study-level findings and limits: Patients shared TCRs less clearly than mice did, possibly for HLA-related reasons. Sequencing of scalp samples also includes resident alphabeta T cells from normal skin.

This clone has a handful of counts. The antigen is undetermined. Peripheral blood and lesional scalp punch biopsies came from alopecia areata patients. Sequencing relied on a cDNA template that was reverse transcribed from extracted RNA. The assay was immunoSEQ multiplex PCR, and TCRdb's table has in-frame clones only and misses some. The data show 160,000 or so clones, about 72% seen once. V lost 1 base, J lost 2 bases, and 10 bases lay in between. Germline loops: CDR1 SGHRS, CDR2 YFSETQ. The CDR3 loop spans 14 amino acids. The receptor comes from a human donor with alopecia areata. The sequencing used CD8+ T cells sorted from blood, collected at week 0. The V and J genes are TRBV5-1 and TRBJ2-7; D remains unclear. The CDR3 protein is CASSLSADTYEQYF. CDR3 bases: TGCGCCAGCAGCTTGTCGGCAGATACCTACGAGCAGTACTTC.